This T cell receptor (beta chain) was captured by sequencing in a study of T cell changes during pregnancy in multiple sclerosis. Here immunoSEQ multiplex PCR was the method, and the copy in TCRdb shows in-frame clones only, minus some. Of about 49,000 clones listed, around 91% are singletons. Trimming removed 5 bases from V and 4 bases from J, with 14 bases in between. Germline V gives CDR1 MNHEY, CDR2 SMNVEV (reference sequence). The CDR3 contains 14 residues. This clonotype was sampled from a female donor in good health, enrolled as a control in a pregnancy study. The chain is built from TRBV27 and TRBJ1-2; D is unresolved. The sample was peripheral blood, taken after pregnancy. The CDR3 sequence: CASSPRRSVYGYTF. The CDR3 coding sequence is TGTGCCAGCAGTCCCAGGCGCAGTGTCTATGGCTACACCTTC.